The following is a TCR beta chain sequence with its context. The data were taken from a study of OX40 agonist ivuxolimab in advanced cancers. Background on the study: Every 2 weeks, ivuxolimab was infused into the patients intravenously at between 0.01 and 10 mg/kg.

Produced via immunoSEQ multiplex PCR; TCRdb's table is partial and in-frame only. The sample lists about 84,000 clones, about 94% occurring once. From germline, CDR1 is SGDLS and CDR2 YYNGEE. The CDR3 sequence is 12 residues long. Trimming stripped 0 bases from V and 6 bases from J, with 7 bases between. Patients were ineligible given autoimmune disease history or systemic immunosuppression. Baseline was the first blood sampling point, followed by cycle 4 day 1 and cycle 7 day 1. V and J are TRBV9 and TRBJ2-7; D might be TRBD1 or TRBD2, each matching 5 bases. The sequenced sample was CD4+ or CD8+ T cells sorted from blood, obtained in a trial of the OX40 agonist ivuxolimab. This TCR was sampled from an adult with an advanced solid tumor such as melanoma, head and neck, liver or kidney cancer. DNA of the CDR3: TGTGCCAGCAGCGTAGGAGGGGCCGAGCAGTACTTC. Protein: CASSVGGAEQYF.